A single sample is the source of the 2 T cell receptor beta chains below, sequenced in a study of T cells in Graves' hyperthyroidism and ophthalmopathy. The CDR3 regions of TCR beta were amplified from RNA transcripts. A set of HTBI primers served as the primers for a first-round RT-PCR of the TCR CDR3. MiXCR, applied by TCRdb to the multiplex PCR reads, yields one record per CDR3 protein. The sample has hundreds of thousands of distinct CDR3 sequences, over 35% seen once. The source material was blood. These receptors were obtained from a young man with Graves' hyperthyroidism.

To note about this clonotype: One junction end does not reproduce the germline sequence, and a read error may be involved. The gene calls are TRBV6-2 or TRBV6-3 and TRBJ2-7; D is perhaps TRBD1 or TRBD2 (6 bases each). Per germline, CDR1 MNHEY and CDR2 SVGEGT. The CDR3 totals 13 residues. The DNA for the CDR3 is TGTGCCAGCAGTTTAGCGGAGGGGGACCGTCGGCACTTC. Residues: CASSLAEGDRRHF.

The chain has TRBV20-1 and TRBJ2-7; D perhaps matches TRBD1 (6 bases). The V end was cut by 6 bases, the J end by 2 bases, with 8 bases between. CDR3 length equals 11 residues. Germline V gene lookup returns CDR1 DFQATT and CDR2 SNEGSKA (reference sequence). The CDR3 spells CSAQGPYEQYF. The DNA for the CDR3 is TGCAGTGCACAGGGCCCCTACGAGCAGTACTTC.